This entry lists 15 T cell receptor beta chains sequenced from one sample in a study of T cell repertoires in cytomegalovirus infection. TCRdb redid the calling of the reads with MiXCR, one entry per CDR3 protein. The sample has 75,000 to 95,000 distinct CDR3 sequences, approximately 43% seen once; the top ten hold 85% to 95%. Antigens for these TCRs are unknown. The sample was CD8+ T cells from cultured PBMCs, taken from culture after CMV antigen stimulation. These receptors were collected from a human donor in good health (CMV status not recorded). Some clones in this sample may be carry-over from other donors' samples.

The chain carries TRBV11-2 and TRBJ1-1; D is perhaps TRBD1 (5 bases). This CDR3 is 14 amino acids long. V dropped 7 bases and J dropped 0 bases, with 12 bases sitting between them. Germline V lookup: CDR1 SGHAT, CDR2 FQNNGV. The CDR3 reads CASIEGRMNTEAFF. DNA of the CDR3: TGTGCCAGCATCGAGGGGAGGATGAACACTGAAGCTTTCTTT.

The chain uses TRBV12-3 or TRBV12-4 and TRBJ2-1; D could derive from TRBD1 or TRBD2 (5 bases each). Trimming left V 8 bases short and J 9 bases short, with 11 bases between. The CDR3 loop spans 11 amino acids. The CDR3 DNA sequence: TGTGCCAGCGGGGGTGGTCCTGAGCAGTTCTTC. Encoded protein: CASGGGPEQFF.

The DNA for the CDR3 is TGTGCCAGCAGCTTGACTAGCGGGAGATACAATGAGCAGTTCTTC. Translated: CASSLTSGRYNEQFF. The V gene is TRBV5-5, the J gene TRBJ2-1; 11 bases map to TRBD2. V lost 1 base, J lost 4 bases, and 1 base stayed unmatched. The germline V gene encodes CDR1 SGHKS and CDR2 YYEKEE (reference sequence). The CDR3 totals 15 residues.

V gene TRBV27 combines with J gene TRBJ2-3, with a tentative D call TRBD1 (6 bases). Germline-derived CDR1 and CDR2 are MNHEY and SMNVEV (reference sequence). CDR3 length: 16 residues. The V and J ends lost 6 bases and 2 bases respectively, with 18 bases between them. The CDR3 reads CASRRYLTGTTDTQYF. The CDR3 DNA reads TGTGCCAGCAGGCGTTATCTGACAGGTACCACAGATACGCAGTATTTT.

V and J are TRBV5-6 and TRBJ2-2, with TRBD2 identical over 7 bases. This CDR3 is built from 16 residues. The germline V gene has CDR1 SGHDT and CDR2 YYEEEE. The trim removed 3 bases at V and 0 bases at J, leaving 5 bases unmatched. CDR3 protein: CASSSQRDPNTGELFF. DNA for the CDR3: TGTGCCAGCAGCTCTCAGCGGGACCCGAACACCGGGGAGCTGTTTTTT.

This chain joins TRBV7-2 and TRBJ2-1; D remains ambiguous. Germline V gene lookup returns CDR1 SGHTA and CDR2 FQGNSA. The V end lost 3 bases, the J end lost 0 bases, and 6 bases lay between the germline ends. This CDR3 comprises 14 residues. CDR3 region: CASSFAGSYNEQFF. The CDR3 DNA reads as TGTGCCAGCAGCTTCGCAGGCTCCTACAATGAGCAGTTCTTC.

V is TRBV25-1 and J is TRBJ1-3, with D maybe TRBD1 (5 bases). Per germline, CDR1 MGHDK and CDR2 SYGVNS. This CDR3 region has 15 residues. V was shortened by 1 base and J by 2 bases, with 9 bases between the two germline ends. In nucleotides, the CDR3 is TGTGCCAGCAGTGAATGGGGGGGGACTGGAAACACCATATATTTT. This translates into CASSEWGGTGNTIYF.

This CDR3 is CASGLVGAGGRYEQYF. DNA of the CDR3: TGTGCTAGTGGTTTGGTAGGTGCGGGGGGTCGCTACGAGCAGTACTTC. The chain recombines TRBV12-5 with TRBJ2-7; 8 bases are shared with TRBD2. CDR1 is LGHNT and CDR2 is FRNRAP in the germline V gene. Trimming at V came to 0 bases and at J to 3 bases, leaving 7 bases not matched to a gene. The CDR3 covers 16 residues.

This clonotype was seen a handful of times. The chain has TRBV7-3 and TRBJ2-3, with TRBD2 identical over 9 bases. V dropped 1 base and J dropped 2; count of bases not matched to a gene: 10. This CDR3 is 18 amino acids long. In germline, CDR1 is SGHTA, CDR2 FQGTGA. The CDR3 nucleotides are TGTGCCAGCAGCTTAATATCCCGCGGGGGGGCATTCACAGATACGCAGTATTTT. This codes for CASSLISRGGAFTDTQYF.

This clonotype has a handful of counts. The J gene is TRBJ1-1, the V gene TRBV7-9; no clear D. CDR3 size: 15 residues. Germline V lookup: CDR1 SEHNR, CDR2 FQNEAQ (reference sequence). Trimming shortened V by 2 bases and J by 2 bases, and 12 bases separated the two germline ends. DNA of the CDR3: TGTGCCAGCAGCTTAAAGGGCAACCTAAACACTGAAGCTTTCTTT. Translation: CASSLKGNLNTEAFF.

This clonotype was counted a few times. The chain couples TRBV7-9 to TRBJ1-5, with a possible D match to TRBD1 (6 bases). Germline V lookup: CDR1 SEHNR, CDR2 FQNEAQ (reference sequence). The CDR3 sequence is 14 residues long. The V end was cut by 4 bases, the J end by 7 bases, with 14 bases between. CDR3 coding DNA: TGTGCCAGCAGCTCCTTAGAGGGGGGACAGCCCCAGCATTTT. The encoded protein is CASSSLEGGQPQHF. Looking up the rest from reference TRBV7-9 and TRBJ1-5 gives the full variable domain: DTGVSQNPRHKITKRGQNVTFRCDPISEHNRLYWYRQTLGQGPEFLTYFQNEAQLEKSRLLSDRFSAERPKGSFSTLEIQRTEQGDSAMYLCASSSLEGGQPQHFGDGTRLSIL.

This clonotype was observed a handful of times. The gene calls are TRBV7-6 and TRBJ2-1; D may be TRBD1 or TRBD2 (5 bases each). Germline V gene lookup returns CDR1 SGHVS and CDR2 FNYEAQ. V lost 4 bases and J lost 4, with 17 bases in between. The CDR3 totals 16 residues. The CDR3, as DNA: TGTGCCAGCAGCTCGCGACCGGGACGAAAATACAATGAGCAGTTCTTC. Translated, it gives CASSSRPGRKYNEQFF.

The gene calls are TRBV11-3 and TRBJ2-1; D assignment may be TRBD1 or TRBD2 (5 bases each). The V end was cut by 5 bases, the J end by 13 bases, with 18 bases between. The length of the CDR3 is 13 residues. Germline-derived CDR1 and CDR2 are SGHNT and YENEEA. This chain's CDR3 is CASSQTPGRKQFF. The CDR3, as DNA: TGTGCCAGCAGCCAGACTCCGGGACGGAAACAGTTCTTC. Looking up the rest from reference TRBV11-3 and TRBJ2-1 gives the full variable domain: EAGVVQSPRYKIIEKKQPVAFWCNPISGHNTLYWYLQNLGQGPELLIRYENEEAVDDSQLPKDRFSAERLKGVDSTLKIQPAELGDSAVYLCASSQTPGRKQFFGPGTRLTVL.

The chain has TRBV7-9 and TRBJ2-7; 11 bases map to TRBD2. V gave up 5 bases and J gave up 2 bases; unmatched junction bases: 8. The CDR3 has 16 residues. Germline values: CDR1 SEHNR, CDR2 FQNEAQ (reference sequence). The CDR3 reads CASSPAGTSGAYEQYF. As DNA, the CDR3 is TGTGCCAGCAGCCCAGCGGGGACTAGCGGCGCCTACGAGCAGTACTTC.

This clonotype was detected a few times. The V call is TRBV13, the J call TRBJ2-7, with D perhaps TRBD2 (5 bases). CDR3 size: 14 residues. The V end lost 5 bases, the J end lost 0 bases, and 11 bases lay between the germline ends. Germline loops: CDR1 PRHDT, CDR2 FYEKMQ (reference sequence). The CDR3 protein is CASSPEDGSYEQYF. The CDR3 nucleotides are TGTGCCAGCAGCCCGGAGGACGGCTCCTACGAGCAGTACTTC. Drawing the rest from reference TRBV13 and TRBJ2-7, the complete variable domain is AAGVIQSPRHLIKEKRETATLKCYPIPRHDTVYWYQQGPGQDPQFLISFYEKMQSDKGSIPDRFSAQQFSDYHSELNMSSLELGDSALYFCASSPEDGSYEQYFGPGTRLTVT.